This T cell receptor beta chain was recovered during a study of cytomegalovirus exposure and HLA in healthy donors. Points from the study as a whole: Most likely, a cluster of highly shared sequence variants arose as a sequencing artifact. The classifier, whose performance was assessed in both the original and validation cohorts, reportedly diagnosed cytomegalovirus status with high specificity and sensitivity.

Both 60 Vbeta primers and 13 Jbeta primers went into the PCR. The data were produced by immunoSEQ multiplex PCR, yet TCRdb's version contains in-frame clones alone and is incomplete. Seen here are 140,000 to 150,000 clones, roughly 80% observed once, and the top ten hold under 5%. CDR1 SGHTA and CDR2 FQGNSA come from the germline V gene. The V end lost 3 bases, the J end lost 4 bases, and 6 bases lay between the germline ends. The CDR3 consists of 12 residues. Details on this clone: No antigen is known for it.

J is TRBJ1-2 and V is TRBV7-2; D not certain. Sequencing input: PBMCs. The TCR originated in a man aged 40-50 years in good health and CMV-seronegative. The CDR3 DNA is TGTGCCAGCAGCTTCTTATTCTATGGCTACACCTTC. This translates into CASSFLFYGYTF.